These 29 T cell receptor beta chains were all obtained from the same sample, sequenced in a study of OX40 agonist ivuxolimab in advanced cancers. Some clones are missing from TCRdb's copy, which holds only in-frame ones; the method was immunoSEQ multiplex PCR. The repertoire holds some 46,000 clones, roughly 94% seen once, with about 11% in the top ten. The material sequenced was CD4+ or CD8+ T cells sorted from blood, taken in a trial of the OX40 agonist ivuxolimab. The receptor source for this set is an adult with an advanced solid tumor such as melanoma, head and neck, liver or kidney cancer.

The V gene is TRBV14, the J gene TRBJ2-7; a possible D gene is TRBD1 (5 bases). V lost 4 bases and J lost 0, with 19 bases in between. Germline V lookup: CDR1 SGHDN, CDR2 FVKESK. The CDR3 extends over 17 amino acids. CDR3 in amino acids: CASSPRQGEPSSYEQYF. In nucleotides, the CDR3 is TGTGCCAGCAGCCCTCGCCAGGGCGAACCCAGCTCCTACGAGCAGTACTTC.

V gene TRBV7-6 combines with J gene TRBJ2-7; TRBD2 might be the D (5 bases). The germline CDR1 and CDR2 sequences are SGHVS and FNYEAQ. CDR3 length: 16 residues. With 1 base removed from V and 2 bases from J, the gap between germline ends came to 15 bases. CDR3 sequence (DNA): TGTGCCAGCAGCTTAGGACGGACTCTGCCACCCTACGAGCAGTACTTC. This gives the protein CASSLGRTLPPYEQYF.

This sequence joins TRBV27 and TRBJ2-7, with 7 bases identical to TRBD1. The CDR3 totals 14 residues. Per the germline V gene, CDR1 is MNHEY and CDR2 is SMNVEV (reference sequence). Trimming at V came to 3 bases and at J to 2 bases, leaving 4 bases not matched to a gene. CDR3 sequence: CASSFLGQTYEQYF. The CDR3 nucleotides are TGTGCCAGCAGTTTCCTGGGACAGACCTACGAGCAGTACTTC.

The chain joins TRBV5-1 to TRBJ2-5; D remains ambiguous. The J call is uncertain, as TRBJ2-7 better fits the DNA end. This CDR3 contains 11 residues. Germline V gives CDR1 SGHRS, CDR2 YFSETQ. The CDR3: CASSLGPEQYF. As DNA, the CDR3 is TGCGCCAGCAGCTTGGGACCCGAGCAGTACTTC.

The chain uses TRBV4-3 and TRBJ1-4; 7 bases map to TRBD1. The V segment lost 0 bases and the J segment 5 bases; nucleotides outside the gene matches: 3. The CDR3 has 15 residues. Germline CDR1 and CDR2: LGHNA and YSLEER. The CDR3 loop reads CASSQDGTENEKLFF. CDR3 nucleotides: TGCGCCAGCAGCCAAGATGGGACAGAAAATGAAAAACTGTTTTTT.

The chain employs TRBV5-6 and TRBJ2-7; 8 bases map to TRBD2. With V trimmed by 3 bases and J by 3 bases, 11 bases remained unmatched. CDR3 length equals 16 residues. The V gene's germline CDR1 is SGHDT and CDR2 YYEEEE. CDR3 in amino acids: CASSSRGGRAHYEQYF. The CDR3, as DNA: TGTGCCAGCAGCTCTCGGGGGGGACGTGCACACTACGAGCAGTACTTC.

This clone was seen once. The V and J genes are TRBV9 and TRBJ2-1; D is perhaps TRBD2 (5 bases). The CDR3 loop spans 13 amino acids. With 3 bases removed from V and 7 bases from J, the gap between germline ends came to 11 bases. Per the germline V gene, CDR1 is SGDLS and CDR2 is YYNGEE. The CDR3 bases are TGTGCCAGCAGCGCCTCTAGCTGGAATGAGCAGTTCTTC. This translates into CASSASSWNEQFF.

This rearrangement joins TRBV27 to TRBJ1-2; D is unresolved. Germline CDR1 MNHEY, CDR2 SMNVEV (reference sequence). V shed 4 bases and J shed 1 base, with 7 bases lying between them. The CDR3 covers 13 residues. The CDR3 sequence: CASSSDFNYGYTF. CDR3 DNA sequence: TGTGCCAGCAGTTCCGATTTTAACTATGGCTACACCTTC.

J is TRBJ2-7 and V is TRBV6-6; the match to TRBD2 covers 8 bases. The CDR3 covers 14 residues. Per the germline V gene, CDR1 is MNHNY and CDR2 is SVGAGI (reference sequence). The junction had 8 bases not matched to a gene; V was cut back by 7 bases and J by 3 bases. The DNA for the CDR3 is TGTGCCAGCACCCCGGGGACTAGGTTCTACGAGCAGTACTTC. Translated, it gives CASTPGTRFYEQYF.

This clone was counted once. This chain connects TRBV9 to TRBJ2-7, with 11 bases identical to TRBD2. Trimming removed 4 bases from V and 3 bases from J; junction bases left unmatched: 6. The CDR3 consists of 15 residues. Germline V lookup: CDR1 SGDLS, CDR2 YYNGEE. Here the CDR3 reads CASSPLAGGGYEQYF. In DNA form, the CDR3 reads TGTGCCAGCAGCCCCCTAGCGGGAGGAGGCTACGAGCAGTACTTC.

V usage is TRBV6-1 and J usage is TRBJ2-7; D gene uncertain. V lost 5 bases to trimming and J lost 2 bases, with 4 bases between them. CDR1 and CDR2 (germline): MNHNS, SASEGT. This CDR3 contains 11 residues. CDR3 residues: CASSITYEQYF. In DNA form, the CDR3 reads TGTGCCAGCAGTATTACCTACGAGCAGTACTTC.

The chain uses TRBV28 and TRBJ1-5, with D hard to call. The germline gives CDR1 MDHEN, CDR2 SYDVKM. This CDR3 spans 14 amino acids. Between the trimmed V and J ends, which lost 5 bases and 0 bases, there was a span of 8 bases. CDR3 loop: CASSRIPSNQPQHF. The CDR3 nucleotides read TGTGCCAGCAGTCGGATCCCTAGCAATCAGCCCCAGCATTTT.

The rearrangement joins TRBV6-5 to TRBJ1-5; no reliable D call. The CDR3 totals 14 residues. Germline loops: CDR1 MNHEY, CDR2 SVGAGI. The V end was cut by 2 bases, the J end by 9 bases, with 14 bases between. The CDR3, as DNA: TGTGCCAGCAGTTACGGCCGTTTTGTCCGGCCCCAGCATTTT. The encoded protein is CASSYGRFVRPQHF.

The gene calls are TRBV7-8 and TRBJ1-6; no clear D gene. Germline CDR1 and CDR2: SGHVS and FQNEAQ. The V end lost 7 bases, the J end lost 7 bases, and 17 bases lay between the germline ends. This CDR3 region has 15 residues. The CDR3 reads CASTSARELNSPLHF. DNA for the CDR3: TGTGCCAGCACATCCGCTAGGGAGCTAAATTCACCCCTCCACTTT.

The V and J genes are TRBV13 and TRBJ2-1, with D possibly matching TRBD2 (6 bases). Looked up from germline, CDR1 is PRHDT and CDR2 is FYEKMQ (reference sequence). V was shortened by 0 bases and J by 7 bases, with 10 bases between the two germline ends. The length of the CDR3 is 14 residues. The CDR3 region is CASSLGGSENEQFF. CDR3 nucleotides: TGTGCCAGCAGCTTAGGCGGGAGCGAAAATGAGCAGTTCTTC.

The chain links TRBV4-1 to TRBJ2-7, with a tentative D call TRBD2 (6 bases). Trimming cost V 0 bases and J 4 bases, with 10 bases left between them. CDR1 is MGHRA, CDR2 YSYEKL, per germline. The CDR3 is made up of 14 amino acids. The CDR3 protein is CASSQDRRDYEQYF. The CDR3 DNA is TGCGCCAGCAGCCAAGATCGGCGGGATTACGAGCAGTACTTC.

This chain connects TRBV15 to TRBJ2-2; the match to TRBD2 covers 7 bases. CDR3 length: 17 amino acids. From germline, CDR1 is LNHNV and CDR2 YYDKDF (reference sequence). The V and J ends lost 4 bases and 2 bases, in that order; junction bases with no gene match: 10. CDR3 residues: CATSTYRAAGNTGELFF. In DNA form, the CDR3 reads TGTGCCACCAGCACGTACCGGGCAGCGGGAAACACCGGGGAGCTGTTTTTT.

This sequence joins TRBV4-2 and TRBJ2-4, with 9 bases matching TRBD1. The germline V gene encodes CDR1 LGHNA and CDR2 YNFKEQ. V gave up 6 bases and J gave up 8 bases; unmatched junction bases: 8. This CDR3 has 14 residues. In nucleotides, the CDR3 is TGTGCCAGCAGTCATGGGACAGGGCTGGACATTCAGTACTTC. This sequence encodes CASSHGTGLDIQYF.

The rearrangement links TRBV29-1 to TRBJ1-5; 10 bases map to TRBD1. In germline, CDR1 is SQVTM, CDR2 ANQGSEA. This CDR3 is 13 amino acids long. Germline trimming cut 5 bases from V and 8 bases from J; bases unmatched to any gene: 6. CDR3 DNA: TGCAGCGTTAGGACAGGGGGGCCGGAGCCCCAGCATTTT. It translates to CSVRTGGPEPQHF.

Notes on this clone: The same CDR3 can be traced to other DNA sequences in this sample. The rearrangement links TRBV27 to TRBJ2-1, with D possibly being TRBD2 (5 bases). V shed 4 bases and J shed 1 base, with 8 bases lying between them. Germline assignment: CDR1 MNHEY and CDR2 SMNVEV (reference sequence). CDR3 length: 14 amino acids. CDR3 residues: CASSSTGSYNEQFF. In DNA form, the CDR3 reads TGTGCCAGCAGTTCTACGGGATCCTACAATGAGCAGTTCTTC.

On this clone itself: Relative to the germline gene, one junction end is altered; a read error may explain this. This chain connects TRBV7-7 to TRBJ2-5; 7 nucleotides match TRBD2. The CDR3 covers 16 residues. Germline loops: CDR1 SSHAT, CDR2 FNYEAQ (reference sequence). For the CDR3, the DNA is TGTGCTAGCAGCCCCCGGGACTACGAGACTCCAGAGACCCAGTACTTC. Amino acid sequence: CASSPRDYETPETQYF.

V gene TRBV16 combines with J gene TRBJ1-1; a weak D match, TRBD1 (5 bases). V was pared by 1 base and J by 3 bases, with 12 bases between. In germline, CDR1 is KGHSY, CDR2 FQNENV. CDR3 size: 15 residues. The CDR3 region has the DNA TGTGCCAGCAGCCAATTTCGCGGGGGAGACACTGAAGCTTTCTTT. Protein product: CASSQFRGGDTEAFF.

The chain has TRBV7-9 and TRBJ2-3; tentatively, D is TRBD2 (5 bases). The germline V gene encodes CDR1 SEHNR and CDR2 FQNEAQ (reference sequence). The CDR3 consists of 13 residues. V gave up 2 bases and J gave up 9 bases, with 12 bases separating them. CDR3 coding DNA: TGTGCCAGCAGCTTAAGTAGCGAAAGCACGCAGTATTTT. This sequence encodes CASSLSSESTQYF.

The rearrangement links TRBV6-1 to TRBJ2-3, with 12 nucleotides matching TRBD2. The CDR3 sequence is 18 residues long. The V gene end was trimmed by 1 base and the J gene end by 2 bases; junction bases not matched to a gene: 7. Germline values: CDR1 MNHNS, CDR2 SASEGT. CDR3 region: CASSEGLAGGPITDTQYF. DNA for the CDR3: TGTGCCAGCAGTGAAGGCCTAGCGGGAGGGCCGATCACAGATACGCAGTATTTT.

The chain combines TRBV25-1 with TRBJ2-7; TRBD1 matches at 7 bases. Germline values: CDR1 MGHDK, CDR2 SYGVNS. Losses at the gene ends were 4 bases for V and 3 bases for J; bases not matched to a gene: 3. The CDR3 loop spans 13 amino acids. The CDR3 loop reads CASSGRDSYEQYF. In DNA form, the CDR3 reads TGTGCCAGCAGTGGCCGGGACAGCTACGAGCAGTACTTC.

The rearrangement links TRBV27 to TRBJ2-7, with 8 bases that match TRBD2. Germline V gene lookup returns CDR1 MNHEY and CDR2 SMNVEV (reference sequence). Trimming cost V 6 bases and J 3 bases; bases outside gene matches: 4. The CDR3 covers 13 residues. CDR3 DNA: TGTGCCAGCAGACGGACTAGCAACTACGAGCAGTACTTC. Translated, it gives CASRRTSNYEQYF.

V gene TRBV7-8 combines with J gene TRBJ1-2; no definite D call. CDR1 is SGHVS, CDR2 FQNEAQ, per germline. Trimming removed 4 bases at V and 3 bases at J, with 18 bases between. CDR3 length: 16 amino acids. CDR3 in amino acids: CASSSAPWAVYYGYTF. The CDR3 DNA reads as TGTGCCAGCAGCTCCGCTCCCTGGGCGGTTTACTATGGCTACACCTTC.

This chain links TRBV5-4 with TRBJ2-5, with D possibly being TRBD2 (6 bases). Germline CDR1 SGHNT, CDR2 YYREEE (reference sequence). Trimming cost V 0 bases and J 7 bases, with 13 bases left between them. This CDR3 is built from 14 residues. The CDR3 reads CASSLETSPATQYF. The CDR3 DNA sequence: TGTGCCAGCAGCTTGGAGACTAGTCCAGCGACCCAGTACTTC.

This clone was seen just once. The genes are TRBV4-1 and TRBJ2-1; 13 positions agree with TRBD2. From germline, CDR1 is MGHRA and CDR2 YSYEKL. Trimming at V came to 4 bases and at J to 7 bases, leaving 4 bases not matched to a gene. The CDR3 is 15 residues long. Written as DNA, the CDR3 is TGCGCCAGCAGCCCCAGGACTAGCGGGAGAAATGAGCAGTTCTTC. The encoded protein is CASSPRTSGRNEQFF.